The 16 T cell receptor beta chains below all came from one sample that was sequenced in a study. The TRBV12-4/TRBJ1-2 clonotypes were amplified using barcode primers with ligated adaptors. TCRdb re-called the multiplex PCR reads with MiXCR, one entry per CDR3 protein. The data show about 430 distinct CDR3 sequences, around 2.8% seen once. Source material: tumor-infiltrating naive CD4+ T cells sorted from the breast tumor. Subset of the sample: naive CD4+ T cells, CD4+CD45RA+CD25-. These receptors originate from a female donor with breast cancer.

This clonotype is medium-sized. The DNA for the CDR3 is TGTGCCAGCAGTTCTCACAGGGCCTATGGCTACACCTTC. Protein sequence: CASSSHRAYGYTF. The chain links TRBV12-3 or TRBV12-4 to TRBJ1-2, with TRBD1 as a possible D gene (6 bases). The CDR3 sequence is 13 residues long. Trimming cost V 4 bases and J 4 bases, with 10 bases left between them.

By proportion, this clonotype is medium-sized (0.01 to 0.1%). The chain has TRBV12-3 or TRBV12-4 and TRBJ1-2; the D gene is possibly TRBD1 (5 bases). The CDR3 is 13 residues long. Trimming took 5 bases from V and 7 from J, leaving 14 bases between them. The CDR3 is CASSTGLQGGYTF. The CDR3 DNA sequence: TGTGCCAGCAGTACGGGACTTCAAGGTGGCTACACCTTC.

By sample share, this clonotype is medium-sized. This chain uses TRBV12-3 or TRBV12-4 with TRBJ1-2; D perhaps matches TRBD1 (5 bases). The germline V and J ends were trimmed by 5 bases and 5 bases, with 12 bases remaining between them. The CDR3 has 13 residues. CDR3 residues: CASSLFTGYGYTF. In DNA, the CDR3 is TGTGCCAGCAGTCTATTCACAGGATATGGCTACACCTTC.

In its sample, this clonotype ranks as large (0.1 to 1%). J is TRBJ1-2 and V is TRBV12-3 or TRBV12-4; D is possibly TRBD1 (6 bases). V was cut by 5 bases and J by 4 bases, with 8 bases left in between. This CDR3 has 12 amino acids. The CDR3 coding sequence is TGTGCCAGCAGTGGACAGATCTATGGCTACACCTTC. Translated: CASSGQIYGYTF.

This clonotype turned up a few times. The V and J genes are TRBV12-3 or TRBV12-4 and TRBJ1-2, with 9 bases that match TRBD1. The CDR3 runs 14 residues. V was clipped by 6 bases and J by 4 bases; unmatched bases: 6. The CDR3 region has the DNA TGTGCCAGCAGCCAGGGACAGGGCTCCTATGGCTACACCTTC. It codes for CASSQGQGSYGYTF.

This clonotype was recorded at least ten times. This chain joins TRBV12-3 or TRBV12-4 and TRBJ1-2; D not certain. The CDR3 is made up of 11 amino acids. V dropped 5 bases and J dropped 8 bases, with 9 bases sitting between them. CDR3 nucleotide sequence: TGTGCCAGCAGTGCACGCGGCGGCTACACCTTC. Translation gives CASSARGGYTF.

This clonotype has a count of ten or more. The gene calls are TRBV12-3 or TRBV12-4 and TRBJ1-2; D unresolved. Trimming removed 5 bases from V and 2 bases from J, with 6 bases in between. This CDR3 region has 12 residues. The DNA of the CDR3 is TGTGCCAGCAGTGGAGCAAACTATGGCTACACCTTC. This encodes CASSGANYGYTF.

Judged by abundance, this clonotype is medium-sized. The chain links TRBV12-3 or TRBV12-4 to TRBJ1-2; D uncertain. CDR3 size: 13 residues. Trimming shortened V by 3 bases and J by 5 bases, and 10 bases separated the two germline ends. The chain's CDR3 is CASSLGGSYGYTF. The CDR3 region has the DNA TGTGCCAGCAGTTTGGGCGGTTCGTATGGCTACACCTTC.

This clonotype has just a few counts. The chain carries TRBV12-3 or TRBV12-4 and TRBJ1-2; no clear D gene. With 3 bases removed from V and 6 bases from J, the gap between germline ends came to 5 bases. The CDR3 is 11 residues long. The CDR3 sequence: CASSFTDGYTF. The DNA of the CDR3 is TGTGCCAGCAGTTTCACGGATGGCTACACCTTC.

This clonotype ranks as medium-sized. The J gene is TRBJ1-2, the V gene TRBV12-3 or TRBV12-4, with 10 bases aligning to TRBD1. The CDR3 has 13 amino acids. The trim removed 8 bases at V and 8 bases at J, leaving 8 bases unmatched. The CDR3 DNA is TGTGCCAGCCTTCGGGACAGGGGTTCGGGCTACACCTTC. The encoded protein is CASLRDRGSGYTF.

In its sample, this clonotype was seen many times. J is TRBJ1-2 and V is TRBV12-3 or TRBV12-4; 7 positions match TRBD1. The CDR3 loop spans 16 amino acids. The V gene end was trimmed by 3 bases and the J gene end by 4 bases; junction bases not matched to a gene: 11. CDR3: CASSLRTGGGGYGYTF. The CDR3, as DNA: TGTGCCAGCAGTTTGAGGACAGGCGGAGGAGGCTATGGCTACACCTTC.

This clonotype counts as medium-sized. This chain joins TRBV12-3 or TRBV12-4 and TRBJ1-2, with D possibly being TRBD1 (5 bases). The CDR3 runs 13 residues. Trimming removed 0 bases at V and 5 bases at J, with 7 bases between. The CDR3 DNA follows: TGTGCCAGCAGTTTAGCAGGGGAGTATGGCTACACCTTC. This codes for CASSLAGEYGYTF.

This clonotype was observed at least ten times. This sequence joins TRBV12-3 or TRBV12-4 and TRBJ1-2; D is uncertain. Trimming removed 3 bases at V and 3 bases at J, with 11 bases between. This CDR3 is built from 14 residues. The CDR3 sequence: CASSFGPLDYGYTF. The CDR3 nucleotides read TGTGCCAGCAGTTTCGGACCACTTGACTATGGCTACACCTTC.

This clonotype is labeled as medium-sized. V gene TRBV12-3 or TRBV12-4 combines with J gene TRBJ1-2; no clear D gene. The V end lost 6 bases, the J end lost 6 bases, and 14 bases lay between the germline ends. The CDR3 length is 13 residues. The CDR3 nucleotides are TGTGCCAGCAGCTATAATAATATGGATGGCTACACCTTC. Residues: CASSYNNMDGYTF.

Relative to its sample, this clonotype is medium-sized. The chain recombines TRBV12-3 or TRBV12-4 with TRBJ1-2; D gene ambiguous. V was cut by 4 bases and J by 0 bases, with 21 bases left in between. CDR3 size: 18 residues. CDR3 protein: CASSSTSWQYKANYGYTF. The CDR3 DNA reads TGTGCCAGCAGTTCGACCTCATGGCAGTATAAAGCTAACTATGGCTACACCTTC.

The chain carries TRBV12-3 or TRBV12-4 and TRBJ1-2, with 9 bases fitting TRBD1. Trimming removed 3 bases from V and 5 bases from J; junction bases left unmatched: 7. This CDR3 has 15 amino acids. The CDR3 region is CASSFQGQGSYGYTF. The CDR3 DNA sequence: TGTGCCAGCAGTTTTCAAGGACAGGGGTCGTATGGCTACACCTTC.